The table lists the clone carrying this T cell receptor beta chain with a count of one. Repertoires were generated with immunoSEQ multiplex PCR, while TCRdb's copy carries only in-frame clones and drops some. In the table there are about 180,000 clones, around 89% of which are singletons. The entry originates in a study of blood T cell repertoires in COVID-19. The wider study: PBMCs, B-cell-depleted T cells, or T cells provided the cDNA or gDNA that made up the material.

The CDR3 loop spans 10 amino acids. Per the germline V gene, CDR1 is DFQATT and CDR2 is SNEGSKA (reference sequence). V was pared by 6 bases and J by 11 bases, with 8 bases between. The gene calls are TRBV20-1 and TRBJ1-6; unclear D gene. This receptor was identified in a woman aged 25 to 39 with acute or convalescent COVID-19. What was sequenced was peripheral blood. CDR3 sequence: CSAVPAPLHF. DNA of the CDR3: TGCAGTGCCGTCCCGGCACCCCTCCACTTT.